Listed below are T cell receptor beta chains from one sample, sequenced in a study of T cell responses to AZD1222 COVID-19 vaccine. Repertoires were generated with immunoSEQ multiplex PCR, while TCRdb's copy carries only in-frame clones and drops some. The sample lists about 130,000 clones, just over 90% seen once, with around 1.9% in the top ten. Sequenced material: peripheral blood, taken on day 0 of AZD1222 vaccination. The receptor set was obtained from an adult in good health. Both conserved end residues are part of each CDR3. Each record gives: CDR3 protein, CDR3 DNA, clone size, D gene, V gene, J gene. A D gene is named only where the DNA matches it firmly. For some rows the clone size is stated as once, few or many, or as a class when expanded; others skip it.

CDR3aa: CASSLASDRTEAFF
CDR3nt: TGTGCCAGCAGCTTAGCATCGGATAGGACTGAAGCTTTCTTT
abundance: NA
d_gene: NA
v_gene: TRBV7-2
j_gene: TRBJ1-1

CDR3aa: CASSLVVGQGANHLNTEAFF
CDR3nt: TGTGCCAGCAGCTTGGTCGTGGGACAGGGGGCAAACCACTTAAACACTGAAGCTTTCTTT
abundance: NA
d_gene: TRBD1
v_gene: TRBV5-5
j_gene: TRBJ1-1

CDR3aa: CASSLIREFGELFF
CDR3nt: TGTGCCAGCAGCTTAATTCGGGAATTCGGGGAGCTGTTTTTT
abundance: NA
d_gene: NA
v_gene: TRBV11-2
j_gene: TRBJ2-2

CDR3aa: CASSQGPNGGHYEQYF
CDR3nt: TGTGCCAGCAGCCAAGGTCCAAACGGGGGGCACTACGAGCAGTACTTC
abundance: NA
d_gene: NA
v_gene: TRBV14
j_gene: TRBJ2-7

CDR3aa: CASSQEPSGAYEQYF
CDR3nt: TGTGCCAGCAGCCAAGAGCCTAGCGGGGCGTACGAGCAGTACTTC
abundance: NA
d_gene: TRBD2
v_gene: TRBV3-1/TRBV3-2
j_gene: TRBJ2-7

CDR3aa: CASSLGGTGSNQPQHF
CDR3nt: TGTGCCAGCAGCTTAGGGGGGACAGGGAGCAATCAGCCCCAGCATTTT
abundance: NA
d_gene: TRBD1
v_gene: TRBV11-2
j_gene: TRBJ1-5

CDR3aa: CATSRDQWAGNQPQHF
CDR3nt: TGTGCCACCAGCAGAGATCAATGGGCTGGCAATCAGCCCCAGCATTTT
abundance: NA
d_gene: NA
v_gene: TRBV15
j_gene: TRBJ1-5

CDR3aa: CASSLDPDSYNSPLHF
CDR3nt: TGTGCCAGCAGCTTGGATCCCGACTCCTATAATTCACCCCTCCACTTT
abundance: NA
d_gene: NA
v_gene: TRBV5-5
j_gene: TRBJ1-6

CDR3aa: CASSRDRGRGEQYF
CDR3nt: TGTGCCAGCAGCCGGGACAGGGGAAGGGGCGAGCAGTACTTC
abundance: NA
d_gene: TRBD1
v_gene: TRBV7-2
j_gene: TRBJ2-7

CDR3aa: CASTIRWRGETQYF
CDR3nt: TGTGCCAGCACTATCCGTTGGAGGGGGGAGACCCAGTACTTC
abundance: few
d_gene: NA
v_gene: TRBV2
j_gene: TRBJ2-5

CDR3aa: CASVVRAGTEAFF
CDR3nt: TGTGCCAGCGTCGTCAGGGCGGGCACTGAAGCTTTCTTT
abundance: NA
d_gene: NA
v_gene: TRBV28
j_gene: TRBJ1-1

CDR3aa: CASRSPLGYEQYF
CDR3nt: TGTGCCAGCAGGAGCCCCTTGGGCTACGAGCAGTACTTC
abundance: NA
d_gene: NA
v_gene: TRBV6-1
j_gene: TRBJ2-7

CDR3aa: CASSTPRGYTEAFF
CDR3nt: TGTGCCAGCAGTACCCCCAGGGGATACACTGAAGCTTTCTTT
abundance: NA
d_gene: NA
v_gene: TRBV6-5
j_gene: TRBJ1-1

CDR3aa: CASSSWDRGYGYTF
CDR3nt: TGTGCCAGCAGCTCCTGGGACAGGGGATATGGCTACACCTTC
abundance: NA
d_gene: TRBD1
v_gene: TRBV7-8
j_gene: TRBJ1-2

CDR3aa: CASSFGLAGDTQYF
CDR3nt: TGTGCCAGCAGCTTCGGACTAGCGGGAGATACGCAGTATTTT
abundance: NA
d_gene: TRBD2
v_gene: TRBV11-1
j_gene: TRBJ2-3

CDR3aa: CASSYSRGQVTQYF
CDR3nt: TGTGCCAGCAGTTACTCGCGGGGACAGGTGACCCAGTACTTC
abundance: NA
d_gene: TRBD1
v_gene: TRBV6-5
j_gene: TRBJ2-5

CDR3aa: CASSPYDRDGAFF
CDR3nt: TGCGCCAGCAGCCCCTATGACAGGGATGGAGCTTTCTTT
abundance: NA
d_gene: TRBD1
v_gene: TRBV5-1
j_gene: TRBJ1-1

CDR3aa: CASSLDIWTPATYEQYF
CDR3nt: TGTGCCAGCAGCTTAGATATTTGGACACCGGCCACCTACGAGCAGTACTTC
abundance: NA
d_gene: NA
v_gene: TRBV11-2
j_gene: TRBJ2-7

CDR3aa: CASSLFWSLGNTIYF
CDR3nt: TGTGCCAGCAGCTTGTTTTGGAGCCTCGGGAACACCATATATTTT
abundance: NA
d_gene: NA
v_gene: TRBV5-5
j_gene: TRBJ1-3

CDR3aa: CASSVPGRPYNEQFF
CDR3nt: TGCGCCAGCAGTGTTCCGGGGAGACCCTACAATGAGCAGTTCTTC
abundance: NA
d_gene: NA
v_gene: TRBV10-2
j_gene: TRBJ2-1

CDR3aa: CASSPSGTGGEKLFF
CDR3nt: TGTGCCAGCTCACCCTCCGGGACAGGGGGTGAAAAACTGTTTTTT
abundance: NA
d_gene: TRBD1
v_gene: TRBV18
j_gene: TRBJ1-4

CDR3aa: CASGRGRTDTQYF
CDR3nt: TGTGCCAGCGGGCGGGGGCGCACAGATACGCAGTATTTT
abundance: NA
d_gene: NA
v_gene: TRBV7-6
j_gene: TRBJ2-3

CDR3aa: CASSLATSGSYGYTF
CDR3nt: TGTGCCAGCAGCTTAGCCACTTCGGGGTCTTATGGCTACACCTTC
abundance: NA
d_gene: NA
v_gene: TRBV7-8
j_gene: TRBJ1-2

CDR3aa: CASTGGLAGRRDTQYF
CDR3nt: TGTGCCAGCACCGGGGGCCTAGCGGGGCGACGAGATACGCAGTATTTT
abundance: NA
d_gene: TRBD2
v_gene: TRBV5-4
j_gene: TRBJ2-3

CDR3aa: CASSTEQGPNSPLHF
CDR3nt: TGTGCCAGTAGTACCGAACAGGGACCGAATTCACCCCTCCACTTT
abundance: NA
d_gene: NA
v_gene: TRBV19
j_gene: TRBJ1-6

CDR3aa: CASSPYREGGYEQYF
CDR3nt: TGTGCCAGCTCACCATACAGGGAGGGTGGTTACGAGCAGTACTTC
abundance: NA
d_gene: NA
v_gene: TRBV18
j_gene: TRBJ2-7

CDR3aa: CAITSRQTANYGYTF
CDR3nt: TGTGCCATCACCAGTCGACAGACAGCTAACTATGGCTACACCTTC
abundance: NA
d_gene: NA
v_gene: TRBV10-3
j_gene: TRBJ1-2

CDR3aa: CASTPVRDRGDEQYF
CDR3nt: TGTGCCAGCACCCCCGTCCGAGACAGAGGGGACGAGCAGTACTTC
abundance: NA
d_gene: NA
v_gene: TRBV6-5
j_gene: TRBJ2-7

CDR3aa: CATSDLVGYEQYF
CDR3nt: TGTGCCACCAGTGATTTGGTCGGATACGAGCAGTACTTC
abundance: NA
d_gene: NA
v_gene: TRBV24-1
j_gene: TRBJ2-7

CDR3aa: CASSVDSSYNSPLHF
CDR3nt: TGTGCCAGCAGCGTGGACAGCTCCTATAATTCACCCCTCCACTTT
abundance: NA
d_gene: NA
v_gene: TRBV2
j_gene: TRBJ1-6

CDR3aa: CSASEDYNSPLHF
CDR3nt: TGCAGTGCTAGTGAGGACTATAATTCACCCCTCCACTTT
abundance: NA
d_gene: NA
v_gene: TRBV20-1
j_gene: TRBJ1-6

CDR3aa: CASSQDLRTPLRETQYF
CDR3nt: TGTGCCAGCAGCCAAGATCTGCGAACCCCGCTCCGGGAGACCCAGTACTTC
abundance: NA
d_gene: NA
v_gene: TRBV4-2
j_gene: TRBJ2-5

CDR3aa: CASSFRQGRTEAFF
CDR3nt: TGTGCCAGCAGTTTCCGACAGGGACGCACTGAAGCTTTCTTT
abundance: NA
d_gene: TRBD1
v_gene: TRBV27
j_gene: TRBJ1-1

CDR3aa: CASSLTLNYGYTF
CDR3nt: TGTGCCAGCAGCTTAACTCTTAACTATGGCTACACCTTC
abundance: once
d_gene: NA
v_gene: TRBV5-6
j_gene: TRBJ1-2

CDR3aa: CASSLRDWAYEQYF
CDR3nt: TGCGCCAGCAGCTTAAGGGACTGGGCCTACGAGCAGTACTTC
abundance: NA
d_gene: NA
v_gene: TRBV5-1
j_gene: TRBJ2-7

CDR3aa: CASPKTSSYNEQFF
CDR3nt: TGTGCCAGCCCGAAGACTAGCTCCTACAATGAGCAGTTCTTC
abundance: NA
d_gene: NA
v_gene: TRBV2
j_gene: TRBJ2-1

CDR3aa: CASSLAGPTSNQPQHF
CDR3nt: TGTGCCAGCAGCTTAGCCGGGCCGACGAGCAATCAGCCCCAGCATTTT
abundance: NA
d_gene: NA
v_gene: TRBV7-2
j_gene: TRBJ1-5

CDR3aa: CASSETGEIGGYTF
CDR3nt: TGTGCCAGCTCTGAGACAGGGGAAATTGGTGGCTACACCTTC
abundance: NA
d_gene: TRBD1
v_gene: TRBV18
j_gene: TRBJ1-2

CDR3aa: CASSSRDRGFLQPQHF
CDR3nt: TGTGCCAGTAGTAGTCGGGACAGGGGTTTTTTGCAGCCCCAGCATTTT
abundance: NA
d_gene: TRBD1
v_gene: TRBV19
j_gene: TRBJ1-5

CDR3aa: CASSQEEMAEAFF
CDR3nt: TGTGCCAGCAGCCAAGAGGAAATGGCTGAAGCTTTCTTT
abundance: NA
d_gene: NA
v_gene: TRBV3-1/TRBV3-2
j_gene: TRBJ1-1

CDR3aa: CASSEGETQYF
CDR3nt: TGTGCTAGCTCCGAAGGGGAGACCCAGTACTTC
abundance: NA
d_gene: NA
v_gene: TRBV7-7
j_gene: TRBJ2-5

CDR3aa: CASSLVRASEAFF
CDR3nt: TGTGCCAGCAGCTTGGTACGAGCGTCTGAAGCTTTCTTT
abundance: NA
d_gene: NA
v_gene: TRBV5-6
j_gene: TRBJ1-1

CDR3aa: CASSFPFYVREFYGYTF
CDR3nt: TGTGCCAGCAGCTTTCCTTTTTACGTCAGGGAGTTCTATGGCTACACCTTC
abundance: NA
d_gene: NA
v_gene: TRBV7-2
j_gene: TRBJ1-2

CDR3aa: CASKGTAAYEQYF
CDR3nt: TGTGCCAGCAAAGGGACCGCGGCCTACGAGCAGTACTTC
abundance: NA
d_gene: NA
v_gene: TRBV6-5
j_gene: TRBJ2-7